These 30 T cell receptor beta chains share one sample of origin, sequenced in a study of T cell repertoires in aging, cancer and after chemotherapy. Amplification of TCR beta used genomic DNA extracted from peripheral blood. TRB rearrangements spanning V, D and J were amplified using mixed TRB-A/B primers. Using its own MiXCR run on the multiplex PCR reads, TCRdb lists one record per CDR3 protein. Of approximately 12,000 distinct CDR3 sequences in the sample, more than 25% were seen once. Sequenced input: blood. The receptors shown here come from a human donor in good health.

The rearrangement uses TRBV6-5 and TRBJ2-7; perhaps TRBD2 as D (6 bases). The J call is in doubt because the DNA end fits TRBJ2-5 better. This CDR3 has 15 amino acids. Germline V gene sequence: CDR1 MNHEY, CDR2 SVGAGI. The DNA for the CDR3 is TGTGCCAGCAGAGGTCTTGGCGGGGTTCAAGAGACCCAGTACTTC. It translates to CASRGLGGVQETQYF.

By share of the sample, this clonotype is medium-sized. J is TRBJ2-7 and V is TRBV10-1; 8 bases fit TRBD2. V gave up 8 bases and J gave up 2 bases; unmatched junction bases: 17. CDR1 WNHNN and CDR2 SYGVQD come from the germline V gene (reference sequence). The CDR3 contains 17 residues. CDR3 sequence (DNA): TGCGCCAGCGCATCCCCGGGGCGGGGGGCCGGAGCCTACGAGCAGTACGTC. Translated: CASASPGRGAGAYEQYV.

This clonotype is labeled medium-sized (0.01 to 0.1%). The chain combines TRBV20-1 with TRBJ1-2; D remains unclear. Germline V gives CDR1 DFQATT, CDR2 SNEGSKA (reference sequence). The CDR3 is 9 residues long. Trimming cost V 5 bases and J 12 bases, with 10 bases left between them. The CDR3 region is CSARPPDTF. In DNA form, the CDR3 reads TGCAGTGCTCGGCCACCGGACACCTTC.

This clonotype was seen more than once but under ten times. The rearrangement joins TRBV9 to TRBJ1-2; maybe TRBD1 (5 bases). Deletions cut 0 bases from V and 4 bases from J, with 7 bases between. This CDR3 region has 13 residues. In germline, CDR1 is SGDLS, CDR2 YYNGEE. The CDR3 here is CASSVDRSYGYTF. The CDR3 nucleotides are TGTGCCAGCAGCGTAGACAGGAGCTATGGCTACACCTTC.

By its share, this clonotype is medium-sized. The chain links TRBV29-1 to TRBJ1-2; no reliable D call. Deletions cut 6 bases from V and 3 bases from J, with 8 bases between. Germline V gene data show CDR1 as SQVTM and CDR2 as ANQGSEA. The CDR3 is 11 amino acids. CDR3 in DNA: TGCAGCGTCGGAGGTTACTATGGCTACACCTTC. The encoded protein is CSVGGYYGYTF.

The rearrangement joins TRBV7-9 to TRBJ1-2; a weak D match, TRBD1 (6 bases). The germline CDR1 and CDR2 sequences are SEHNR and FQNEAQ (reference sequence). The CDR3 consists of 16 residues. Trimming pared 6 bases from V and 4 bases from J, leaving 21 bases between. The CDR3 loop is CASRRQATIQGYGYTF. The CDR3 region has the DNA TGTGCCAGCAGACGACAGGCAACCATCCAGGGCTATGGCTACACCTTC.

The chain links TRBV27 to TRBJ1-5; 12 nucleotides line up with TRBD1. The CDR3 sequence is 15 residues long. Germline V gives CDR1 MNHEY, CDR2 SMNVEV (reference sequence). The junction had 6 bases not matched to a gene; V was cut back by 6 bases and J by 6 bases. CDR3 sequence: CASRGTGGAGQPQHF. The CDR3 DNA is TGTGCCAGCAGGGGGACAGGGGGCGCCGGTCAGCCCCAGCATTTT.

This clonotype is categorized as medium-sized. The rearrangement links TRBV12-3 or TRBV12-4 to TRBJ1-2, with 9 nucleotides matching TRBD1. CDR3 length: 16 amino acids. V lost 6 bases, J lost 1 base, and 9 bases stayed unmatched. CDR3 region: CASRGTGQGGNYGYTF. The DNA of the CDR3 is TGTGCCAGCAGAGGTACGGGACAGGGCGGTAACTATGGCTACACCTTC.

In its sample, this clonotype ranks as medium-sized (0.01 to 0.1%). The chain couples TRBV6-2 or TRBV6-3 to TRBJ2-7, with D possibly TRBD2 on 6 matching bases. Trimming shortened V by 7 bases and J by 3 bases, and 19 bases separated the two germline ends. Germline CDR1 MNHEY, CDR2 SVGEGT. The CDR3 is made up of 15 amino acids. The CDR3 loop is CASNPRGAGGYEQYV. CDR3 coding DNA: TGTGCCAGCAACCCACGAGGAGCCGGGGGCTACGAGCAGTACGTC.

This clonotype was seen a few times. V usage is TRBV24-1 and J usage is TRBJ1-5; D not resolved. CDR1 is KGHDR, CDR2 SFDVKD, per germline. The V gene lost 5 bases and the J gene lost 1 base, with 8 bases spanning the gap. This CDR3 spans 14 amino acids. The CDR3 protein is CATSAPGSNQPQHF. In DNA form, the CDR3 reads TGTGCCACCAGTGCCCCGGGGAGCAATCAGCCCCAGCATTTT.

This clonotype is termed medium-sized. The chain carries TRBV6-5 and TRBJ2-2; possibly TRBD1 for D (6 bases). Trimming removed 0 bases from V and 4 bases from J, with 9 bases in between. This CDR3 spans 15 amino acids. The germline V gene has CDR1 MNHEY and CDR2 SVGAGI. The CDR3 region has the DNA TGTGCCAGCAGTTACTCGCAGGGGAGCACCGGGGAGCTGTTTTTT. It codes for CASSYSQGSTGELFF.

This clonotype was recorded once. A much larger clone differs by one base, so this may be a read error. The chain couples TRBV6-5 to TRBJ1-6; TRBD1 matches 8 bases. The germline V gene has CDR1 MNHEY and CDR2 SVGAGI. The CDR3 loop spans 15 amino acids. DNA for the CDR3: TGTGCCATCAGTTCACGGACAGGGCAAAATTCACCCCTCCACTTT. Encoded protein: CAISSRTGQNSPLHF.

This clonotype was seen a handful of times. The chain joins TRBV6-2 or TRBV6-3 to TRBJ1-5; 8 positions agree with TRBD1. Germline V gene data show CDR1 as MNHEY and CDR2 as SVGEGT. J lost 5 bases, V lost 6 bases, and 9 bases had no gene match. The CDR3 totals 15 residues. As DNA, the CDR3 is TGTGCCAGCAGCCAAGGACAGGGCCTTTATCAGCCCCAGCATTTT. As protein: CASSQGQGLYQPQHF.

The chain couples TRBV5-1 to TRBJ1-2; no clear D gene. This CDR3 is 11 amino acids long. Trimming pared 5 bases from V and 7 bases from J, leaving 9 bases between. Germline lookup yields CDR1 SGHRS and CDR2 YFSETQ. CDR3 sequence reads: CASREGIGYTF. DNA for the CDR3: TGCGCCAGCAGAGAGGGCATTGGCTACACCTTC. The variable domain in full, completed from reference TRBV5-1 and TRBJ1-2, reads KAGVTQTPRYLIKTRGQQVTLSCSPISGHRSVSWYQQTPGQGLQFLFEYFSETQRNKGNFPGRFSGRQFSNSRSEMNVSTLELGDSALYLCASREGIGYTFGSGTRLTVV.

The chain links TRBV27 to TRBJ2-3, with TRBD1 matching 8 bases. The germline V gene encodes CDR1 MNHEY and CDR2 SMNVEV (reference sequence). V gave up 5 bases and J gave up 4 bases; unmatched junction bases: 14. The CDR3 has 17 amino acids. This CDR3 is CASSNYPRQGTADTQYF. The DNA of the CDR3 is TGTGCCAGCAGTAACTACCCGCGACAGGGGACTGCAGATACGCAGTATTTT.

In its sample, this clonotype is medium-sized. This rearrangement joins TRBV7-9 to TRBJ1-2; D ambiguous. Trimming pared 5 bases from V and 0 bases from J, leaving 4 bases between. The CDR3 loop spans 12 amino acids. CDR1 and CDR2 (germline): SEHNR, FQNEAQ (reference sequence). CDR3 amino acids: CASSLSNYGYTF. The CDR3, as DNA: TGTGCCAGCAGCCTTTCTAACTATGGCTACACCTTC.

Within the sample, this clonotype is medium-sized. CDR3: CSATDRVSSGSGYTF. DNA of the CDR3: TGCAGTGCTACCGACAGGGTCTCTTCGGGGAGTGGCTACACCTTC. This chain joins TRBV20-1 and TRBJ1-2; 7 nucleotides align to TRBD1. The CDR3 is made up of 15 amino acids. Per the germline V gene, CDR1 is DFQATT and CDR2 is SNEGSKA (reference sequence). V shed 4 bases and J 7 bases; nucleotides not matched to a gene: 15.

V usage is TRBV12-3 or TRBV12-4 and J usage is TRBJ2-1; perhaps TRBD2 as D (5 bases). CDR3 length: 16 amino acids. V was pared by 5 bases and J by 1 base, with 15 bases between. The CDR3 here is CASSPWTLKSYNEQFF. CDR3 DNA: TGTGCCAGCAGTCCTTGGACTCTAAAATCCTACAATGAGCAGTTCTTC.

Points on this clonotype: This likely comes from a read error, as the CDR3 has no conserved phenylalanine or tryptophan at its end. The V call is TRBV6-4, the J call TRBJ1-1, with D possibly matching TRBD1 (6 bases). The CDR3 has 16 amino acids. The germline V gene has CDR1 MRHNA and CDR2 SNTAGT. V was shortened by 0 bases and J by 1 base, with 12 bases between the two germline ends. CDR3 bases: TGTGCCAGCAGTGACTCGAGTCACAGGGAGAACACTGAAGCTTTCTCT. It is translated as CASSDSSHRENTEAFS.

The J gene is TRBJ1-5, the V gene TRBV20-1; 10 nucleotides align to TRBD1. Germline CDR1 DFQATT, CDR2 SNEGSKA (reference sequence). This CDR3 is 13 amino acids long. V gave up 6 bases and J gave up 3 bases; unmatched junction bases: 2. The CDR3 bases are TGCAGTGCCGGGACAGGGGCCAATCAGCCCCAGCATTTT. It yields the protein CSAGTGANQPQHF.

The J gene is TRBJ1-1, the V gene TRBV20-1; TRBD1 might be the D (5 bases). Germline CDR1 and CDR2: DFQATT and SNEGSKA (reference sequence). V was clipped by 7 bases and J by 1 base, with 22 bases between them. This CDR3 region has 16 residues. Here the CDR3 reads CSVKVPRGWTNTEAFF. The CDR3 DNA reads as TGCAGTGTCAAGGTCCCGAGGGGTTGGACGAACACTGAAGCTTTCTTT.

By share, this clonotype ranks as medium-sized (0.01 to 0.1%). The chain combines TRBV11-2 with TRBJ1-3; 7 bases map to TRBD1. V lost 5 bases to trimming and J lost 4 bases; unmatched junction nucleotides: 5. The CDR3 contains 14 residues. Germline-derived CDR1 and CDR2 are SGHAT and FQNNGV. The CDR3 is CASSAGTAGNTIYF. Written as DNA, the CDR3 is TGTGCCAGCAGCGCCGGGACAGCAGGAAACACCATATATTTT.

In its sample, this clonotype is medium-sized. The chain is built from TRBV6-1 and TRBJ2-7; possible D gene TRBD1, 6 bases. Germline assignment: CDR1 MNHNS and CDR2 SASEGT. This CDR3 region has 14 residues. V was pared by 6 bases and J by 0 bases, with 12 bases between. The CDR3 reads CASSWDKSSYEQYF. CDR3 DNA sequence: TGTGCCAGCAGCTGGGACAAGAGCTCCTACGAGCAGTACTTC.

The chain uses TRBV6-2 or TRBV6-3 and TRBJ1-2; unclear D gene. CDR3 length: 11 residues. V lost 1 base to trimming and J lost 7 bases, with 4 bases between them. Germline V lookup: CDR1 MNHEY, CDR2 SVGEGT. DNA of the CDR3: TGTGCCAGCAGTTACTTGGCTGGCTACACCTTC. Protein sequence: CASSYLAGYTF.

This clonotype was picked up a small number of times. This chain connects TRBV6-1 to TRBJ2-7; 9 bases agree with TRBD2. Germline loops: CDR1 MNHNS, CDR2 SASEGT. Trimming removed 1 base from V and 3 bases from J; junction bases left unmatched: 4. The length of the CDR3 is 15 residues. This CDR3 reads CASSEESGGYYEQYF. CDR3 nucleotides: TGTGCCAGCAGTGAAGAAAGCGGGGGGTACTACGAGCAGTACTTC.

This clonotype occurred a few times. The chain employs TRBV10-3 and TRBJ2-1; no firm D call. The CDR3 has 16 residues. Per germline, CDR1 ENHRY and CDR2 SYGVKD. Trimming stripped 0 bases from V and 7 bases from J, with 16 bases between. The CDR3 DNA sequence: TGTGCCATCAGTGAGTCGGGATCCTCTCTAGGGAATGAGCAGTTCTTC. The encoded protein is CAISESGSSLGNEQFF.

The genes are TRBV27 and TRBJ2-7; 11 bases match TRBD1. Germline V CDR1 and CDR2: MNHEY, SMNVEV (reference sequence). V shed 1 base and J 4 bases; nucleotides not matched to a gene: 6. The CDR3 has 16 residues. The CDR3 reads CASSLLGTGGVYEQYF. CDR3 bases: TGTGCCAGCAGTTTATTGGGGACAGGGGGAGTGTACGAGCAGTACTTC.

V is TRBV20-1 and J is TRBJ2-7; D might be TRBD2 (6 bases). CDR3 length: 14 amino acids. Germline CDR1 DFQATT, CDR2 SNEGSKA (reference sequence). Trimming removed 3 bases at V and 4 bases at J, with 16 bases between. The CDR3 DNA is TGCAGTGCTAGGACCGGGGGTCGGGAATACGAGCAGTACTTC. Residues: CSARTGGREYEQYF.

The chain combines TRBV5-1 with TRBJ1-4, with D unresolved. With 0 bases removed from V and 8 bases from J, the gap between germline ends came to 8 bases. Germline V gene sequence: CDR1 SGHRS, CDR2 YFSETQ. This CDR3 region has 13 residues. The CDR3 DNA reads TGCGCCAGCAGCTTGGCCTCTGGAGAAAAACTGTTTTTT. This sequence encodes CASSLASGEKLFF.

This clonotype appeared once. V usage is TRBV6-5 and J usage is TRBJ1-6; D unclear. With 6 bases removed from V and 1 base from J, the gap between germline ends came to 7 bases. CDR1 and CDR2 (germline): MNHEY, SVGAGI. This CDR3 contains 14 residues. Written as DNA, the CDR3 is TGTGCCAGCAGCTTAAAGTCCTATAATTCACCCCTCCACTTT. Amino acid sequence: CASSLKSYNSPLHF.